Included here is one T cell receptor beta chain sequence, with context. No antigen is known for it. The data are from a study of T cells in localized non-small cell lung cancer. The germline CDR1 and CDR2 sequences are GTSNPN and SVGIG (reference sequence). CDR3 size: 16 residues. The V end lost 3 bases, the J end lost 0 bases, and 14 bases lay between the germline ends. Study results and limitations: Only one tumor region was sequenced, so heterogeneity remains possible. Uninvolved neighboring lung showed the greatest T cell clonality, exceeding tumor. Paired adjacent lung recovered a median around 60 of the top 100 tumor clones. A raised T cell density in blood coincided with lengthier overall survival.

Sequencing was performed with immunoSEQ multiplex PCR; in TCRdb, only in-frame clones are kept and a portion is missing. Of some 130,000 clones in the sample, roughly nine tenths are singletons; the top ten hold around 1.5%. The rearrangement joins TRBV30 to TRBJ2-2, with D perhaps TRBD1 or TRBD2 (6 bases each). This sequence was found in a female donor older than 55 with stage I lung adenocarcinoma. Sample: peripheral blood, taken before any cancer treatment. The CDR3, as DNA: TGTGCCTGGAGGGGACCGGGGGCTCCGAACACCGGGGAGCTGTTTTTT. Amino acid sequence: CAWRGPGAPNTGELFF.